This entry lists 15 T cell receptor beta chains sequenced from one sample in a study of T cells in Graves' hyperthyroidism and ophthalmopathy. Using RNA transcripts as the source, TCR beta CDR3 regions were amplified. Carried out on the TCR CDR3, a first-round RT-PCR used the HTBI primer set. TCRdb re-called the multiplex PCR reads through MiXCR, storing one row per CDR3 protein. The sample lists around 240,000 distinct CDR3 sequences, approximately 16% occurring once. Source material: blood. The receptors were sampled from a woman under 30 with Graves' ophthalmopathy.

The table lists this clonotype with many counts. The CDR3 region is CASSRTGEETQYF. The CDR3 DNA reads as TGCGCCAGCTCACGTACAGGGGAAGAGACCCAGTACTTC. The rearrangement links TRBV5-1 to TRBJ2-5; 7 nucleotides align to TRBD1. V dropped 7 bases and J dropped 3; count of bases not matched to a gene: 6. CDR1 and CDR2 (germline): SGHRS, YFSETQ. The CDR3 runs 13 residues.

This clonotype was counted ten times or more. The chain uses TRBV20-1 and TRBJ2-3; 8 bases are shared with TRBD2. In germline, CDR1 is DFQATT, CDR2 SNEGSKA (reference sequence). This CDR3 has 20 residues. The trim removed 6 bases at V and 0 bases at J, leaving 23 bases unmatched. This CDR3 is CSANRASGSVGTGSTDTQYF. The CDR3, as DNA: TGCAGTGCCAATCGGGCCAGCGGGAGTGTTGGTACGGGTAGCACAGATACGCAGTATTTT.

Ten or more counts support this clonotype. The rearrangement uses TRBV28 and TRBJ2-5; 9 nucleotides match TRBD1. The CDR3 has 14 residues. Trimming took 8 bases from V and 5 from J; bases not matched to a gene: 9. Germline V lookup: CDR1 MDHEN, CDR2 SYDVKM. For the CDR3, the DNA is TGTGCCAGCGGACTTACAGGGGGCAAGGAGACCCAGTACTTC. Translated: CASGLTGGKETQYF.

On this clonotype: A single base separates this from a much larger clone, so it may be a read error. The chain carries TRBV10-3 and TRBJ2-2, with unresolved D. CDR3 length: 13 residues. Germline V CDR1 and CDR2: ENHRY, SYGVKD. CDR3 residues: CAILRSSTVELFF. Here the CDR3 DNA reads TGTGCCATCCTCCGATCTTCCACCGTGGAGCTGTTTTTT.

V gene TRBV18 combines with J gene TRBJ2-5, with 7 bases identical to TRBD1. The V gene end was trimmed by 1 base and the J gene end by 5 bases; junction bases not matched to a gene: 10. Germline CDR1 reads KGHSH; CDR2 reads LQKENI. This CDR3 is 16 amino acids long. CDR3: CASSPREGAARETQYF. The CDR3, as DNA: TGTGCCAGCTCACCACGAGAGGGGGCGGCAAGGGAGACCCAGTACTTC.

This clonotype came up once. The rearrangement links TRBV27 to TRBJ2-1; 9 nucleotides align to TRBD1. With V trimmed by 4 bases and J by 4 bases, 5 bases remained unmatched. Germline assignment: CDR1 MNHEY and CDR2 SMNVEV (reference sequence). The CDR3 loop spans 15 amino acids. The CDR3: CASSSTGGLYNEQFF. The CDR3 DNA reads TGTGCCAGCAGTTCAACAGGGGGCTTATACAATGAGCAGTTCTTC.

This clonotype occurred many times. V usage is TRBV20-1 and J usage is TRBJ2-1; a possible D gene is TRBD2 (5 bases). The germline gives CDR1 DFQATT, CDR2 SNEGSKA (reference sequence). With 3 bases removed from V and 8 bases from J, the gap between germline ends came to 8 bases. The CDR3 loop spans 11 amino acids. CDR3 nucleotides: TGCAGTGCTAGTAAGGAGGATGAGCAGTTCTTC. This codes for CSASKEDEQFF.

This clonotype was detected a few times. DNA for the CDR3: TGTGCCAGCAGTCCCGGAGGGTGGGAACCGAACTATGGCTACACCTTC. This gives the protein CASSPGGWEPNYGYTF. The chain has TRBV11-2 and TRBJ1-2; D is unclear. The V end lost 6 bases, the J end lost 2 bases, and 19 bases lay between the germline ends. The germline CDR1 and CDR2 sequences are SGHAT and FQNNGV. The CDR3 has 16 residues.

This clonotype was seen repeatedly, ten times or more. The chain combines TRBV27 with TRBJ1-2; 9 bases agree with TRBD1. CDR3 length: 19 residues. Trimming removed 5 bases from V and 5 bases from J; junction bases left unmatched: 21. Germline V lookup: CDR1 MNHEY, CDR2 SMNVEV (reference sequence). CDR3 DNA: TGTGCCAGCAGTCCGTCCGGGTGGGACAGGGAAGAATCGGAGTATGGCTACACCTTC. It yields the protein CASSPSGWDREESEYGYTF.

The CDR3: CSATGTSGGADTQYF. CDR3 DNA: TGCAGTGCCACCGGGACTAGCGGGGGGGCAGATACGCAGTATTTT. The chain employs TRBV20-1 and TRBJ2-3, with 16 nucleotides matching TRBD2. The J segment lost 4 bases and the V segment lost 6 bases, leaving 4 bases of the junction unmatched. This CDR3 contains 15 residues. Germline CDR1 reads DFQATT; CDR2 reads SNEGSKA (reference sequence).

This clonotype was observed a handful of times. The chain combines TRBV6-1 with TRBJ2-1; TRBD2 matches at 13 bases. The CDR3 contains 13 residues. J lost 13 bases, V lost 5 bases, and 5 bases had no gene match. CDR1 is MNHNS, CDR2 SASEGT, per germline. This CDR3 reads CASSSGLAGDQFF. In nucleotides, the CDR3 is TGTGCCAGCAGTTCCGGACTAGCGGGAGATCAGTTCTTC.

The chain has TRBV19 and TRBJ1-3; no reliable D call. CDR1 LNHDA and CDR2 SQIVND come from the germline V gene (reference sequence). The CDR3 is made up of 15 amino acids. The V end lost 1 base, the J end lost 2 bases, and 9 bases lay between the germline ends. Written as DNA, the CDR3 is TGTGCCAGTAGTATAGCCTCCGGGACTGGAAACACCATATATTTT. Protein sequence: CASSIASGTGNTIYF.

The sample holds many counts of this clonotype. The V call is TRBV4-1, the J call TRBJ2-5; D possibly corresponds to TRBD2 (5 bases). This CDR3 has 20 amino acids. CDR1 and CDR2 from the germline V gene are MGHRA and YSYEKL. Trimming took 3 bases from V and 3 from J, leaving 29 bases between them. The CDR3 protein is CASSQFPVDFVGERKETQYF. The CDR3 DNA follows: TGCGCCAGCAGCCAGTTTCCTGTAGATTTTGTCGGGGAGCGCAAAGAGACCCAGTACTTC.

This clonotype was found many times. The rearrangement joins TRBV20-1 to TRBJ1-1; unclear D gene. The CDR3 is made up of 18 amino acids. Germline assignment: CDR1 DFQATT and CDR2 SNEGSKA (reference sequence). Trimming took off 0 bases at V and 4 bases at J, with 24 bases between the two ends. DNA for the CDR3: TGCAGTGCTAGAGATCTTGCCGGGATCATCGCCCCCAGCACTGAAGCTTTCTTT. It specifies CSARDLAGIIAPSTEAFF.

There are many counts of this clonotype. The V call is TRBV5-1, the J call TRBJ1-1, with D maybe TRBD1 (5 bases). V was shortened by 5 bases and J by 1 base, with 15 bases between the two germline ends. CDR3 length: 15 residues. Germline loops: CDR1 SGHRS, CDR2 YFSETQ. CDR3 region: CASRPQPGPNTEAFF. In nucleotides, the CDR3 is TGCGCCAGCAGGCCCCAGCCGGGGCCGAACACTGAAGCTTTCTTT.